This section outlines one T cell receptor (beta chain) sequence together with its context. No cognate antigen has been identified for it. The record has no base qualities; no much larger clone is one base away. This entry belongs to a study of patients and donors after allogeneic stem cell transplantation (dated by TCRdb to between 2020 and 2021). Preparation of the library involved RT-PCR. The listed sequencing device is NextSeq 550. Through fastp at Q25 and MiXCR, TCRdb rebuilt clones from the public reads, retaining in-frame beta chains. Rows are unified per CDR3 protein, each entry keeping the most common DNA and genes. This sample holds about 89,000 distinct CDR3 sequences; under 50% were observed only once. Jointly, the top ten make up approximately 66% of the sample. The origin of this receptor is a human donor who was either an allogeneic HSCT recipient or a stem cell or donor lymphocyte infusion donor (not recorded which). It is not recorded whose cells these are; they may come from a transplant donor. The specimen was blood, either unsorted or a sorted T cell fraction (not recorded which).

The nucleotides are TGTGCCAGCAGTTGGGGTTTCAGGGCGGGATATGGCTACACCTTC. It encodes CASSWGFRAGYGYTF. This chain is built from TRBV27 and TRBJ1-2; the D gene is possibly TRBD1, with 5 bases matching. Measured from the cysteine to the phenylalanine, the CDR3 is 15 residues long. CDR3 DNA only is kept here, 45 bases in frame from base 1. CDR1 and CDR2 were assigned from the germline V gene (reference sequence) as MNHEY and SMNVEV. Between the V and J ends, shortened by 4 bases and 5 bases respectively, the junction contains 17 bases.